The clone carrying this T cell receptor beta chain was recorded a few times. No antigen is known for it. A much bigger clone sits one base away, suggesting this may be a read error. This CDR3 is 13 amino acids long. In germline, CDR1 is SEHNR, CDR2 FQNEAQ (reference sequence). Trimming left V 5 bases short and J 3 bases short, with 10 bases between. The data were taken from a study of T-cell memory formation after mild COVID-19. Background on the study: TCR clusters were mostly confined to one donor each. The study, taken as a whole, reports: SARS-CoV-2 specificity was not confirmed for second-wave clones peaking on day 37. Clones contracting day 15 to 85 were balanced CD4/CD8; later expanders leaned CD4+.

TCR alpha and TCR beta cDNA libraries carrying sample barcodes and UMIs came from 5'RACE with constant-segment primers. MiXCR, run by TCRdb on the 5' RACE reads, gives a single entry per CDR3 protein. The sample records about 350,000 distinct CDR3 sequences, 14% being singletons. The V and J genes are TRBV7-9 and TRBJ1-1; perhaps TRBD1 as D (6 bases). Sequenced input: PBMCs or a T cell subset sorted from them (not recorded which). This TCR derives from a man younger than 35 who had mild COVID-19 (a few samples of this study predate the infection). Cell type and time point are not known. The CDR3 sequence: CASSRQEHTEAFF. CDR3 nucleotides: TGTGCCAGCAGCCGACAGGAGCACACTGAAGCTTTCTTT.